This entry lists 9 T cell receptor beta chains sequenced from one sample in a study of OX40 agonist ivuxolimab in advanced cancers. Repertoires were generated with immunoSEQ multiplex PCR, while TCRdb's copy carries only in-frame clones and drops some. The sample holds tens of thousands of clones; roughly 92% are singletons and the top ten take less than 2.5%. The sample was CD4+ or CD8+ T cells sorted from blood, taken in a trial of the OX40 agonist ivuxolimab. All receptors derive from an adult with an advanced solid tumor such as melanoma, head and neck, liver or kidney cancer.

This chain connects TRBV7-8 to TRBJ1-3, with 8 bases lining up with TRBD1. CDR3 length: 17 residues. Germline-derived CDR1 and CDR2 are SGHVS and FQNEAQ. The trim removed 5 bases at V and 2 bases at J, leaving 11 bases unmatched. CDR3 bases: TGTGCCAGCAGCCACTATGGACAGGGCACGGCTGGAAACACCATATATTTT. It yields the protein CASSHYGQGTAGNTIYF. Based on the CDR3 plus reference TRBV7-8 and TRBJ1-3, the full variable domain is GAGVSQSPRYKVAKRGQDVALRCDPISGHVSLFWYQQALGQGPEFLTYFQNEAQLDKSGLPSDRFFAERPEGSVSTLKIQRTQQEDSAVYLCASSHYGQGTAGNTIYFGEGSWLTVV.

The V call is TRBV7-2, the J call TRBJ1-6; TRBD1 matches 7 bases. The CDR3 totals 16 residues. V lost 5 bases and J lost 4; bases outside the gene matches: 8. The germline V gene has CDR1 SGHTA and CDR2 FQGNSA. Here the CDR3 reads CASSASWDRYNSPLHF. Written as DNA, the CDR3 is TGTGCCAGCAGCGCCTCCTGGGACAGATATAATTCACCCCTCCACTTT.

The chain combines TRBV7-9 with TRBJ2-3; maybe TRBD1 (6 bases). Germline assignment: CDR1 SEHNR and CDR2 FQNEAQ (reference sequence). This CDR3 has 14 residues. Between the trimmed V and J ends, which lost 1 base and 6 bases, there was a span of 11 bases. The chain's CDR3 is CASSLVQGLDTQYF. The CDR3 DNA sequence: TGTGCCAGCAGCTTAGTGCAGGGGTTGGATACGCAGTATTTT. Full variable domain (remainder filled in from reference TRBV7-9 and TRBJ2-3): DTGVSQNPRHKITKRGQNVTFRCDPISEHNRLYWYRQTLGQGPEFLTYFQNEAQLEKSRLLSDRFSAERPKGSFSTLEIQRTEQGDSAMYLCASSLVQGLDTQYFGPGTRLTVL.

This chain connects TRBV28 to TRBJ2-1; TRBD2 aligns across 11 bases. The CDR3 consists of 16 residues. V gave up 5 bases and J gave up 3 bases; unmatched junction bases: 6. Germline-derived CDR1 and CDR2 are MDHEN and SYDVKM. The DNA of the CDR3 is TGTGCCAGCAGTATCGCCGGGACTAGCGGCTACAATGAGCAGTTCTTC. Translated: CASSIAGTSGYNEQFF.

The chain's CDR3 is CASSLGVGDGYTF. CDR3 nucleotides: TGTGCCAGCAGCTTGGGCGTGGGGGATGGCTACACCTTC. This rearrangement joins TRBV5-6 to TRBJ1-2; D is possibly TRBD1 (5 bases). The CDR3 sequence is 13 residues long. Germline values: CDR1 SGHDT, CDR2 YYEEEE. Trimming took 0 bases from V and 6 from J, leaving 9 bases between them.

The chain recombines TRBV5-6 with TRBJ2-2; 8 bases agree with TRBD2. With V trimmed by 4 bases and J by 4 bases, 6 bases remained unmatched. The CDR3 sequence is 15 residues long. Germline assignment: CDR1 SGHDT and CDR2 YYEEEE. For the CDR3, the DNA is TGTGCCAGCAGCCGAGCGGGGGTTAGCACCGGGGAGCTGTTTTTT. This codes for CASSRAGVSTGELFF.

The rearrangement links TRBV28 to TRBJ2-7, with D hard to call. The V end lost 6 bases, the J end lost 3 bases, and 9 bases lay between the germline ends. Germline-derived CDR1 and CDR2 are MDHEN and SYDVKM. The CDR3 is made up of 12 amino acids. In nucleotides, the CDR3 is TGTGCCAGCAGCAACACCTACTACGAGCAGTACTTC. This translates into CASSNTYYEQYF.

On this clone: The sample has other DNA sequences that encode this CDR3 too. This rearrangement joins TRBV7-2 to TRBJ2-5; D uncertain. The germline CDR1 and CDR2 sequences are SGHTA and FQGNSA. Trimming pared 1 base from V and 2 bases from J, leaving 5 bases between. The CDR3 consists of 13 residues. This CDR3 is CASSLGLQETQYF. CDR3 nucleotides: TGTGCCAGCAGCTTAGGTTTACAAGAGACCCAGTACTTC.

The chain joins TRBV27 to TRBJ1-2; possibly TRBD1 for D (6 bases). Germline CDR1 MNHEY, CDR2 SMNVEV (reference sequence). Trimming removed 4 bases from V and 4 bases from J, with 13 bases in between. The CDR3 length is 14 residues. The DNA of the CDR3 is TGTGCCAGCAGTTCATCAGACAGGTCCTATGGCTACACCTTC. This encodes CASSSSDRSYGYTF.